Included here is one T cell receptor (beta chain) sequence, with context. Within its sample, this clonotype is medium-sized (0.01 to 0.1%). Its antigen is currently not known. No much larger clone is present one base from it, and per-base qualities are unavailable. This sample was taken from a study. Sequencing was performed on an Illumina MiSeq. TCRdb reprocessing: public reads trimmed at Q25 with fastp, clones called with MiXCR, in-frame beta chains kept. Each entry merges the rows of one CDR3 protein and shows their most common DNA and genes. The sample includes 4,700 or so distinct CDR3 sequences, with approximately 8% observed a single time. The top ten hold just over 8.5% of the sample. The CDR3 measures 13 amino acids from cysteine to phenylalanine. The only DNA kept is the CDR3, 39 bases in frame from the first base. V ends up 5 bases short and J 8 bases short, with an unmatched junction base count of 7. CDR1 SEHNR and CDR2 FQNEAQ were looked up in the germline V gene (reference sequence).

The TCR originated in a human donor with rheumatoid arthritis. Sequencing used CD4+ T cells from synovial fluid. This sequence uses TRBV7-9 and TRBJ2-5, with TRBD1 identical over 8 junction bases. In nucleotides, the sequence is TGTGCCAGCAGCGATGGACAGGGTGGAACCCAGTACTTC. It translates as CASSDGQGGTQYF. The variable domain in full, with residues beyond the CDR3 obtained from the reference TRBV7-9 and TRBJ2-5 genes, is DTGVSQNPRHKITKRGQNVTFRCDPISEHNRLYWYRQTLGQGPEFLTYFQNEAQLEKSRLLSDRFSAERPKGSFSTLEIQRTEQGDSAMYLCASSDGQGGTQYFGPGTRLLVL.